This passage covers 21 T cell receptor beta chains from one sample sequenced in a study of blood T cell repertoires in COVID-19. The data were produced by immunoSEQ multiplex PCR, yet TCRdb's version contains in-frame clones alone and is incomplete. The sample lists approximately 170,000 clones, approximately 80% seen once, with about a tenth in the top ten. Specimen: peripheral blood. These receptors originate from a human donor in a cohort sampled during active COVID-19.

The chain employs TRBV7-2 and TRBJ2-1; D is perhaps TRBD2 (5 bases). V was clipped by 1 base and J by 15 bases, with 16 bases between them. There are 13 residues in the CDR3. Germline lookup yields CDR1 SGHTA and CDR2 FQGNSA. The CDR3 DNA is TGTGCCAGCAGCTTAGACGGAGGACGAGGTTTGTTCTTC. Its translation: CASSLDGGRGLFF.

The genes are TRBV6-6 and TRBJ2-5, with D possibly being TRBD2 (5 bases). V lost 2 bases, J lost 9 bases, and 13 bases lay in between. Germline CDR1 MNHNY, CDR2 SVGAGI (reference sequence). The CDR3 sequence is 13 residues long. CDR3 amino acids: CASSYQRKGAQYF. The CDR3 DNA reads TGTGCCAGCAGTTACCAAAGAAAGGGAGCCCAGTACTTC.

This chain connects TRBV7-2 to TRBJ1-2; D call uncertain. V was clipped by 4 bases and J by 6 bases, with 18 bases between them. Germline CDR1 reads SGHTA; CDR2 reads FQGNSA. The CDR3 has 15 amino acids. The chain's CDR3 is CASSSFSAGNNGYTF. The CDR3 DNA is TGTGCCAGCAGCTCCTTTAGCGCGGGGAATAATGGCTACACCTTC.

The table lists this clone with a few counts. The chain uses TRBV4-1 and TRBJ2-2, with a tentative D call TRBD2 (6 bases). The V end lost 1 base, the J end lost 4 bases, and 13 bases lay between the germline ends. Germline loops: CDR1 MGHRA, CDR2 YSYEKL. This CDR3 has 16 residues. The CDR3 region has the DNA TGCGCCAGCAGCCAAGTCCCGGGAGTGGGCACCGGGGAGCTGTTTTTT. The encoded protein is CASSQVPGVGTGELFF.

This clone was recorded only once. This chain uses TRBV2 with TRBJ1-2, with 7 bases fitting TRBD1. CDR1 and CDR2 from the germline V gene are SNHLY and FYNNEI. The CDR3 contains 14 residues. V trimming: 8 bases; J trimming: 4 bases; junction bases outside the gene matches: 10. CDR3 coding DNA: TGTGCCAGCGCAGGGACAGTGAATACCTATGGCTACACCTTC. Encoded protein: CASAGTVNTYGYTF. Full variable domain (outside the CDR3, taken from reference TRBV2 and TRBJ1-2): EPEVTQTPSHQVTQMGQEVILRCVPISNHLYFYWYRQILGQKVEFLVSFYNNEISEKSEIFDDQFSVERPDGSNFTLKIRSTKLEDSAMYFCASAGTVNTYGYTFGSGTRLTVV.

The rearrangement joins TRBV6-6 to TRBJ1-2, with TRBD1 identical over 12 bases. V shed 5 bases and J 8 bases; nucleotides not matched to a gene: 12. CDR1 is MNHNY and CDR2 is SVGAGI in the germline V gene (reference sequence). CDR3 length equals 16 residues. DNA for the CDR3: TGTGCCAGCAGTCGAATAGCGGGACAGGGGGCGGACGGCTACACCTTC. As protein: CASSRIAGQGADGYTF.

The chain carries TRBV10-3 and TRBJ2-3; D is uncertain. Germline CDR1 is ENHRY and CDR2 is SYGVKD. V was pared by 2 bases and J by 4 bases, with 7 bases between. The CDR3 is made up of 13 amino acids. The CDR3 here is CAISEDAADTQYF. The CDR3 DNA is TGTGCCATCAGTGAGGACGCGGCAGATACGCAGTATTTT.

Here the CDR3 DNA reads TGTGCCAGCTCACCCAACAGGCCGACAGGGGGCTTTAGGGATGGCTACACCTTC. It translates to CASSPNRPTGGFRDGYTF. This chain uses TRBV18 with TRBJ1-2; TRBD1 matches at 10 bases. The CDR3 is made up of 18 amino acids. The germline V gene has CDR1 KGHSH and CDR2 LQKENI. V gave up 3 bases and J gave up 6 bases; unmatched junction bases: 16.

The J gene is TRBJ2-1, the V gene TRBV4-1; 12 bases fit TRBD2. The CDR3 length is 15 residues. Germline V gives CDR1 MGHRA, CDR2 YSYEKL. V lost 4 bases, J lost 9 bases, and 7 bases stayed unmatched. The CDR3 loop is CASSPTSGGWFEQFF. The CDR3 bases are TGCGCCAGCAGCCCCACTAGCGGGGGGTGGTTTGAGCAGTTCTTC.

The CDR3: CASSRHQTENYGYTF. In DNA form, the CDR3 reads TGTGCCAGCAGCCGACACCAGACAGAAAATTATGGCTACACCTTC. The chain is built from TRBV3-1 (or the pseudogene TRBV3-2) and TRBJ1-2; tentative D call: TRBD1 (5 bases). V lost 4 bases to trimming and J lost 5 bases, with 17 bases between them. Germline CDR1 is LGHDT and CDR2 is YNNKEL (reference sequence). The CDR3 is 15 residues long.

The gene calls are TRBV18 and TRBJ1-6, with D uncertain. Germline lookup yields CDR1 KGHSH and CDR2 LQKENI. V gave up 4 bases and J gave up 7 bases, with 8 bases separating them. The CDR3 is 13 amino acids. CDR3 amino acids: CASSLTENSPLHF. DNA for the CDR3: TGTGCCAGCTCACTAACAGAAAATTCACCCCTCCACTTT.

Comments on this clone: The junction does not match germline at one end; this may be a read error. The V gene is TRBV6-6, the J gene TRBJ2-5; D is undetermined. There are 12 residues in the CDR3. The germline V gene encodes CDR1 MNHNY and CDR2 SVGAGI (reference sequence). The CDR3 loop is CASSRYQETQYF. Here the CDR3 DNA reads TGTGCCAGCAGCCGTTACCAGGAGACCCAGTACTTC.

As DNA, the CDR3 is TGCAGTGCGGGAGACTTCTACGAGCAGTACTTC. Amino acids: CSAGDFYEQYF. This rearrangement joins TRBV20-1 to TRBJ2-7; a weak D match, TRBD2 (5 bases). The ends were cut back, 6 bases at V and 3 bases at J, with 9 bases in the middle. The V gene's germline CDR1 is DFQATT and CDR2 SNEGSKA (reference sequence). The CDR3 covers 11 residues.

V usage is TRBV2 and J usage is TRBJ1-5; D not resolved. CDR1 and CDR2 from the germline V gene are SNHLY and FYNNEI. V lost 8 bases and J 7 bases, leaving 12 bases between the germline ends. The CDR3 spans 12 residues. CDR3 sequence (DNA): TGTGCCAGCGCCCGGGGAGAACAGCCCCAGCATTTT. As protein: CASARGEQPQHF. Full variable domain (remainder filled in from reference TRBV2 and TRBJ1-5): EPEVTQTPSHQVTQMGQEVILRCVPISNHLYFYWYRQILGQKVEFLVSFYNNEISEKSEIFDDQFSVERPDGSNFTLKIRSTKLEDSAMYFCASARGEQPQHFGDGTRLSIL.

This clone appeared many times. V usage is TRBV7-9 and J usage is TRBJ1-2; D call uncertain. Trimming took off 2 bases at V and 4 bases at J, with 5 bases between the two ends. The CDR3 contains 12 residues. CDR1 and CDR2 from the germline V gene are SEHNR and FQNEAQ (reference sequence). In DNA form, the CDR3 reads TGTGCCAGCAGCTTAACGAGCTATGGCTACACCTTC. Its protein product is CASSLTSYGYTF.

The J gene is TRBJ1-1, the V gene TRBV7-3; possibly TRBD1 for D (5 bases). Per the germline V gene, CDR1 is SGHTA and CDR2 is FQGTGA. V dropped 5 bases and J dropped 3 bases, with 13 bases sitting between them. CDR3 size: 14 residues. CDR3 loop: CASSPQGWDTEAFF. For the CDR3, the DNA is TGTGCCAGCAGCCCCCAGGGTTGGGACACTGAAGCTTTCTTT.

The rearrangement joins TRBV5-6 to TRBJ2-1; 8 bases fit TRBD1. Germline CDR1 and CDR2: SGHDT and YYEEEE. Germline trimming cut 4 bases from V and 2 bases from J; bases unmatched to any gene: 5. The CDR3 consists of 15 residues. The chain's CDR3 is CASSRGQGTYNEQFF. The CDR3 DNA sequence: TGTGCCAGCAGCCGTGGACAGGGTACCTACAATGAGCAGTTCTTC. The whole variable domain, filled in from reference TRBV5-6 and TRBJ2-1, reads DAGVTQSPTHLIKTRGQQVTLRCSPKSGHDTVSWYQQALGQGPQFIFQYYEEEERQRGNFPDRFSGHQFPNYSSELNVNALLLGDSALYLCASSRGQGTYNEQFFGPGTRLTVL.

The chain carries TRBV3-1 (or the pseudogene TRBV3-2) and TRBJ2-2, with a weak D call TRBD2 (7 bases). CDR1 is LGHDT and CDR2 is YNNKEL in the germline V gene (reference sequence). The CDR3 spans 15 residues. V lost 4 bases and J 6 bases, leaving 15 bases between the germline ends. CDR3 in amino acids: CASSRKGGGAGELFF. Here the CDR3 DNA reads TGTGCCAGCAGCCGCAAAGGGGGGGGAGCCGGGGAGCTGTTTTTT.

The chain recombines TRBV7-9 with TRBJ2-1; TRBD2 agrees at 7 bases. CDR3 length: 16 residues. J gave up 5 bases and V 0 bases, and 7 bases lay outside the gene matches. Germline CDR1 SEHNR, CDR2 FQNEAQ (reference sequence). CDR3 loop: CASSLAPSGTHNEQFF. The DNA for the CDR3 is TGTGCCAGCAGCTTAGCTCCTAGCGGAACCCACAATGAGCAGTTCTTC.

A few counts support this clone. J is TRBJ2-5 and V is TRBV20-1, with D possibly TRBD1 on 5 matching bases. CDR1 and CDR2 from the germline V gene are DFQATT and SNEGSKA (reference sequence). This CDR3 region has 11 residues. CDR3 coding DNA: TGCAGGGGTAGCAGGGAAGAGACCCAGTACTTC. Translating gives CRGSREETQYF.

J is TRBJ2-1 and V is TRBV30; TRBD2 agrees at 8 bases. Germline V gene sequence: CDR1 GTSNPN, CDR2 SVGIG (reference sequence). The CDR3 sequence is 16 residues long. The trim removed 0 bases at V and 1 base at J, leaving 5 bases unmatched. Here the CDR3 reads CAWSVSSGGSYNEQFF. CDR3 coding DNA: TGTGCCTGGAGTGTATCCAGCGGGGGATCCTACAATGAGCAGTTCTTC.